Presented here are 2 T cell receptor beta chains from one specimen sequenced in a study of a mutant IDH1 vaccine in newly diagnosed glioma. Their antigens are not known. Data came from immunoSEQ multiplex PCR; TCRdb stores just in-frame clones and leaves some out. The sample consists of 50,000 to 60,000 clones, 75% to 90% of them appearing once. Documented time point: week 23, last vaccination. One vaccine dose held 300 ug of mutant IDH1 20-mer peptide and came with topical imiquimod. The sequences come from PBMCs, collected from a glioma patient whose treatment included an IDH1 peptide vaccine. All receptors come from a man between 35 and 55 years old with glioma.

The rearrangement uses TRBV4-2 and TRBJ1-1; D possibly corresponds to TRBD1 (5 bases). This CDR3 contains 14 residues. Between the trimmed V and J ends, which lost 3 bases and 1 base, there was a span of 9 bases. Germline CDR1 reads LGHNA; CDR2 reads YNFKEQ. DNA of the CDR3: TGTGCCAGCAGCCAGATAGACAGGAACACTGAAGCTTTCTTT. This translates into CASSQIDRNTEAFF.

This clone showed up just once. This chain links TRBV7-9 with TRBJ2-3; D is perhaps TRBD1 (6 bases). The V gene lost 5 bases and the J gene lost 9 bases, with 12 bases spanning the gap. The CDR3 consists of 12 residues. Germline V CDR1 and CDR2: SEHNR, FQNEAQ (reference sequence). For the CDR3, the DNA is TGTGCCAGCAGCGCGCAGGGGACGACGCAGTATTTT. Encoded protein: CASSAQGTTQYF.